The sequence of this TCR beta chain was determined in a study of shared clonotypes between healthy human individuals. Sequencing was performed with immunoSEQ multiplex PCR; in TCRdb, only in-frame clones are kept and a portion is missing. The data show some 660,000 clones, roughly 72% seen once. Trimming took 7 bases from V and 7 from J, leaving 17 bases between them. The germline V gene has CDR1 SGHAT and CDR2 FQNNGV. The CDR3 consists of 14 residues. J is TRBJ2-1 and V is TRBV11-2; D uncertain. What was sequenced was memory CD4+ T cells sorted from blood. The sample's subset: CD45RA-negative fraction. The sequence derives from a woman in her 30s in good health. The CDR3 DNA sequence: TGTGCCAGCACCTTCGGGCCAGAGGAGAATGAGCAGTTCTTC. Translation gives CASTFGPEENEQFF.